What follows are 21 T cell receptor beta chains derived from one specimen sequenced in a study of vaccination and CD4 T cells after COVID-19. The Oncomine TCR Beta short-read assay was applied to DNA of cultured CD4+ T cells. Each CDR3 protein is one row after TCRdb ran MiXCR on the PCR reads. This sample yields 14,000 or so distinct CDR3 sequences, of which 29% are seen a single time; 15% to 20% belongs to the top ten. No antigen has been assigned to these receptors. The treatment: roughly nine-day PBMC culture with coronavirus spike peptide pools or control peptides (ViraFEST assay). Here the sequenced sample was CD4+ T cells from blood, cultured in vitro, taken before SARS-CoV-2 vaccination. All receptors come from a human donor who received a COVID-19 vaccine.

This chain connects TRBV27 to TRBJ1-2; 7 nucleotides align to TRBD1. CDR1 is MNHEY and CDR2 is SMNVEV in the germline V gene (reference sequence). The CDR3 loop spans 15 amino acids. V shed 2 bases, J shed 6 bases, and the junction held 9 bases outside the gene matches. The CDR3 is CASSLGRGLINGYTF. The CDR3 DNA is TGTGCCAGCAGTTTAGGTAGGGGGCTTATAAATGGCTACACCTTC.

V gene TRBV30 combines with J gene TRBJ2-3; 10 bases agree with TRBD1. Germline loops: CDR1 GTSNPN, CDR2 SVGIG (reference sequence). Germline trimming cut 2 bases from V and 3 bases from J; bases unmatched to any gene: 14. CDR3 length: 18 residues. The CDR3 DNA follows: TGTGCCTGGAGTTCCGTACTTGGGACAGGGGTATCGACAGATACGCAGTATTTT. Translating gives CAWSSVLGTGVSTDTQYF.

The chain has TRBV30 and TRBJ2-7; TRBD2 agrees at 8 bases. Germline CDR1 is GTSNPN and CDR2 is SVGIG (reference sequence). Losses at the gene ends were 5 bases for V and 2 bases for J; bases not matched to a gene: 5. The CDR3 runs to 13 residues. CDR3 DNA: TGTGCCTGGCAGACTAGCGAGACCTACGAGCAGTACTTC. This gives the protein CAWQTSETYEQYF.

The chain's CDR3 is CASRRDREGGNTIYF. DNA for the CDR3: TGCGCCAGCAGAAGGGACAGGGAAGGGGGAAACACCATATATTTT. This chain connects TRBV5-1 to TRBJ1-3; 9 bases line up with TRBD1. Germline assignment: CDR1 SGHRS and CDR2 YFSETQ. Trimming took 5 bases from V and 4 from J; bases not matched to a gene: 7. CDR3 length: 15 amino acids.

This clonotype was counted a few times. This rearrangement joins TRBV23-1 to TRBJ2-3, with 9 bases aligning to TRBD2. TRBV23-1 is treated as an ORF (open reading frame) with a function not yet certain. The CDR3 totals 18 residues. The ends lost 4 bases at V and 1 base at J; junction bases unmatched: 12. Written as DNA, the CDR3 is TGCGCCAGCAGTCCCCTGGCTCGCGGGGGGGTGGGCACAGATACGCAGTATTTT. It is translated as CASSPLARGGVGTDTQYF.

V usage is TRBV20-1 and J usage is TRBJ1-6, with D possibly matching TRBD1 (6 bases). Trimming stripped 1 base from V and 10 bases from J, with 17 bases between. CDR3 size: 15 residues. Germline CDR1 is DFQATT and CDR2 is SNEGSKA (reference sequence). CDR3 nucleotides: TGCAGTGCTAGAGTAGGGGGGGCGCAAGTATCACCCCTCCACTTT. Translating it yields CSARVGGAQVSPLHF.

Remarks on this clonotype: The junction differs from germline at one of its ends, possibly a read error. The chain joins TRBV11-2 to TRBJ2-3; no clear D. The CDR3 contains 13 residues. Per germline, CDR1 SGHAT and CDR2 FQNNGV. The CDR3 spells CTSSLGRTDTQYF. CDR3 DNA: TGTACCAGCAGCTTAGGCAGGACAGATACGCAGTATTTT.

The V gene is TRBV20-1, the J gene TRBJ1-1; possible D gene TRBD1, 5 bases. Germline loops: CDR1 DFQATT, CDR2 SNEGSKA (reference sequence). The CDR3 totals 14 residues. V shed 3 bases and J shed 1 base, with 12 bases lying between them. This CDR3 reads CSARVRQRNTEAFF. CDR3 bases: TGCAGTGCTAGGGTTCGACAGAGGAACACTGAAGCTTTCTTT.

A few counts support this clonotype. This rearrangement joins TRBV28 to TRBJ1-1; D is perhaps TRBD1 (5 bases). The CDR3 runs 13 residues. Germline V gene lookup returns CDR1 MDHEN and CDR2 SYDVKM. V was clipped by 5 bases and J by 3 bases, with 10 bases between them. The CDR3, as DNA: TGTGCCAGCAGTCCTCAGGGATACACTGAAGCTTTCTTT. Protein product: CASSPQGYTEAFF.

This clonotype was detected only a few times. This chain joins TRBV7-9 and TRBJ2-7, with 8 positions matching TRBD2. The CDR3 length is 15 residues. Losses at the gene ends were 1 base for V and 1 base for J; bases not matched to a gene: 3. Germline V gene data show CDR1 as SEHNR and CDR2 as FQNEAQ (reference sequence). CDR3 sequence: CASSLGASGSYEQYF. CDR3 nucleotide sequence: TGTGCCAGCAGCTTAGGGGCTAGCGGGTCCTACGAGCAGTACTTC.

This chain joins TRBV19 and TRBJ2-2; D gene ambiguous. The CDR3 has 15 residues. CDR1 is LNHDA and CDR2 is SQIVND in the germline V gene (reference sequence). V gave up 10 bases and J gave up 0 bases, with 15 bases separating them. The CDR3 sequence is CATRGLSTNTGELFF. The CDR3 DNA reads TGTGCCACTAGAGGCCTTTCAACGAACACCGGGGAGCTGTTTTTT.

The chain recombines TRBV23-1 with TRBJ2-6; D not certain. TRBV23-1 is filed as an ORF, its function uncertain. The CDR3 is 14 amino acids. V was trimmed by 0 bases and J by 4 bases, leaving 4 bases between them. The DNA of the CDR3 is TGCGCCAGCAGTCAATCGACCGGGGCCAACGTCCTGACTTTC. Amino acid sequence: CASSQSTGANVLTF.

The chain employs TRBV5-1 and TRBJ1-2; D unclear. V lost 4 bases and J 0 bases, leaving 13 bases between the germline ends. Germline CDR1 reads SGHRS; CDR2 reads YFSETQ. The CDR3 length is 15 residues. The CDR3 bases are TGCGCCAGCAGCCTACATCCGCCGCCTAACTATGGCTACACCTTC. This encodes CASSLHPPPNYGYTF.

The chain carries TRBV14 and TRBJ1-2, with D possibly TRBD1 on 5 matching bases. CDR1 is SGHDN and CDR2 is FVKESK in the germline V gene. The CDR3 consists of 16 residues. The ends were cut back, 1 base at V and 4 bases at J, with 16 bases in the middle. This CDR3 reads CASSQARRQILYGYTF. In nucleotides, the CDR3 is TGTGCCAGCAGCCAAGCCCGAAGACAGATTCTCTATGGCTACACCTTC.

The chain links TRBV6-1 to TRBJ2-3; TRBD2 is a possible D gene (5 bases). Germline V gene data show CDR1 as MNHNS and CDR2 as SASEGT. This CDR3 spans 13 amino acids. V lost 6 bases and J lost 1, with 8 bases in between. CDR3 coding DNA: TGTGCCAGCAGGCTCGGGGGCACAGATACGCAGTATTTT. Amino acid sequence: CASRLGGTDTQYF.

The rearrangement joins TRBV19 to TRBJ2-2; a possible D gene is TRBD2 (5 bases). The germline V gene encodes CDR1 LNHDA and CDR2 SQIVND (reference sequence). The V end was cut by 9 bases, the J end by 5 bases, with 16 bases between. The CDR3 spans 14 residues. The CDR3 spells CASGKTGPTGELFF. CDR3 DNA: TGTGCCAGCGGGAAGACCGGACCTACCGGGGAGCTGTTTTTT.

J is TRBJ1-1 and V is TRBV11-3, with 7 bases aligning to TRBD1. J gave up 8 bases and V 5 bases, and 8 bases lay outside the gene matches. This CDR3 contains 13 residues. Germline CDR1 is SGHNT and CDR2 is YENEEA. The CDR3 here is CASSRETGTEAFF. The CDR3 nucleotides read TGTGCCAGCAGCCGCGAGACAGGGACCGAAGCTTTCTTT.

This clonotype appeared a few times. V usage is TRBV5-4 and J usage is TRBJ2-7; perhaps TRBD1 as D (5 bases). The CDR3 is 16 residues long. Trimming pared 0 bases from V and 0 bases from J, leaving 13 bases between. Germline V CDR1 and CDR2: SGHNT, YYREEE (reference sequence). The CDR3 is CASSLARTQGSYEQYF. The CDR3 DNA reads as TGTGCCAGCAGCTTGGCGCGCACCCAGGGCTCCTACGAGCAGTACTTC.

The chain uses TRBV11-3 and TRBJ2-3; 10 bases line up with TRBD2. V was clipped by 4 bases and J by 7 bases; unmatched bases: 8. Germline V gene data show CDR1 as SGHNT and CDR2 as YENEEA. The CDR3 contains 15 residues. In DNA form, the CDR3 reads TGTGCCAGCAGCTCCACTAGCGGGGCGGCCCATACGCAGTATTTT. Translation gives CASSSTSGAAHTQYF.

V usage is TRBV12-2 and J usage is TRBJ1-2; TRBD1 is taken as the D call from the table, unchecked against the DNA. TRBV12-2 is given as a pseudogene. This CDR3 has 18 amino acids. CDR3 region: CASRLVGGQGVIRYGYTF. For the CDR3, the DNA is TGTGCAAGTCGCTTAGTTGGGGGACAGGGGGTGATAAGATATGGCTACACCTTC.

This clonotype appeared a few times. V usage is TRBV20-1 and J usage is TRBJ1-1; 10 bases line up with TRBD1. The ends lost 7 bases at V and 3 bases at J; junction bases unmatched: 17. Germline lookup yields CDR1 DFQATT and CDR2 SNEGSKA (reference sequence). This CDR3 is 17 amino acids long. The chain's CDR3 is CSVPGQGPVLGHTEAFF. CDR3 in DNA: TGCAGTGTTCCGGGACAGGGGCCGGTTTTGGGGCACACTGAAGCTTTCTTT.